This TCR beta chain emerged from a study of control samples from healthy donors and cancer patients. Method: immunoSEQ multiplex PCR; TCRdb's copy keeps in-frame clones and lacks some. Of approximately 150,000 clones in the sample, 96% were seen once. The CDR3 is made up of 13 amino acids. CDR1 and CDR2 from the germline V gene are SGDLS and YYNGEE. With 2 bases removed from V and 1 base from J, the gap between germline ends came to 6 bases. The J gene is TRBJ1-1, the V gene TRBV9; D gene ambiguous. The sequence was collected from a woman in her 30s in good health. Input material: blood. The CDR3 sequence: CASSVLTNTEAFF. The CDR3 DNA is TGTGCCAGCAGCGTCCTAACGAACACTGAAGCTTTCTTT. Complete variable domain (other parts from reference TRBV9 and TRBJ1-1): DSGVTQTPKHLITATGQRVTLRCSPRSGDLSVYWYQQSLDQGLQFLIQYYNGEERAKGNILERFSAQQFPDLHSELNLSSLELGDSALYFCASSVLTNTEAFFGQGTRLTVV.